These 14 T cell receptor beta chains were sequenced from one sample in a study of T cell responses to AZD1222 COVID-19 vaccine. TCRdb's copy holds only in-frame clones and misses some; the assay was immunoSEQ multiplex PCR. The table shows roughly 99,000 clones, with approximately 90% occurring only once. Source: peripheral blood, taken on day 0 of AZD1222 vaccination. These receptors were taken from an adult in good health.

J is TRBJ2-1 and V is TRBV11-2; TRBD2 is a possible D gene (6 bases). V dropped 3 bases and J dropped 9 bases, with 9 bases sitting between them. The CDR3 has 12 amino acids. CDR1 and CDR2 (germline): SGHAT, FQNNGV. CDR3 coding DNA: TGTGCCAGCAGCTTGGGCGGGGTTGAGCAGTTCTTC. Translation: CASSLGGVEQFF.

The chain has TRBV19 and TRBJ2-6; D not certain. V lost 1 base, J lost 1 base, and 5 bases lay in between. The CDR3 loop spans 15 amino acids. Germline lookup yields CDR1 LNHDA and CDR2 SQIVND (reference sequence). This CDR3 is CASSIGESGANVLTF. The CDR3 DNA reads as TGTGCCAGTAGTATAGGCGAATCTGGGGCCAACGTCCTGACTTTC.

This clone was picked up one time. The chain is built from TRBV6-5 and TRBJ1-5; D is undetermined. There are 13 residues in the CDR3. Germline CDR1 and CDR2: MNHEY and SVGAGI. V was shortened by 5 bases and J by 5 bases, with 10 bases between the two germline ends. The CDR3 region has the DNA TGTGCCAGCAGTATAGTTATTGATCAGCCCCAGCATTTT. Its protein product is CASSIVIDQPQHF.

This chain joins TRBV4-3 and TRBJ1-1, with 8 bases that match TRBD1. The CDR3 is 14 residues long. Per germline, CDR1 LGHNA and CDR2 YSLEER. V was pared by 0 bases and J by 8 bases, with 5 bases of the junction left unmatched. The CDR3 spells CASSQEDRVLEAFF. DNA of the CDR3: TGCGCCAGCAGCCAAGAGGACAGGGTTTTAGAAGCTTTCTTT.

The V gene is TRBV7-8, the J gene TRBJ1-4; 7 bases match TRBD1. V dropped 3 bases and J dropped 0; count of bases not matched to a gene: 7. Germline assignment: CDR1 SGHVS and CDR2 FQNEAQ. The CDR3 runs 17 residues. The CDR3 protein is CASSFKQGTSTNEKLFF. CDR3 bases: TGTGCCAGCAGCTTCAAACAGGGGACTTCAACTAATGAAAAACTGTTTTTT.

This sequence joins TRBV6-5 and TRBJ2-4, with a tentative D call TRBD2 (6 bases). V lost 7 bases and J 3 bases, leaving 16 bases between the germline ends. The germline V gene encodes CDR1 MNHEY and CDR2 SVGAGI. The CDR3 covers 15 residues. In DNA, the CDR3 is TGTGCCAGCAAGGGGCGGGATAATGACAAAAACATTCAGTACTTC. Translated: CASKGRDNDKNIQYF.

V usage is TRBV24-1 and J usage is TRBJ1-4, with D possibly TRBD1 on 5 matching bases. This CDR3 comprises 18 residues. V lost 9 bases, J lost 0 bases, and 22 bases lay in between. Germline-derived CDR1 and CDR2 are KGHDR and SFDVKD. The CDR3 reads CATPGDGGPISTNEKLFF. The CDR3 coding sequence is TGTGCCACCCCGGGGGACGGTGGGCCCATTTCAACTAATGAAAAACTGTTTTTT.

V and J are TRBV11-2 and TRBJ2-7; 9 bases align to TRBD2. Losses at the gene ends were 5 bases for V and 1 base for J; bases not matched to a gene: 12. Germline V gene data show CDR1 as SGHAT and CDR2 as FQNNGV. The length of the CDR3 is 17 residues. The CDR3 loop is CASSPRGLAGRSYEQYF. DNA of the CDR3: TGTGCCAGCAGCCCTCGGGGGCTAGCGGGGCGATCCTACGAGCAGTACTTC.

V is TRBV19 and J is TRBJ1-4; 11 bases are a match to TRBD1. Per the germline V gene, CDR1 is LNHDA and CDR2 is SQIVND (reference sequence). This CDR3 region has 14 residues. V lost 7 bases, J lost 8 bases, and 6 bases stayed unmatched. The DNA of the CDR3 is TGTGCCAGTATGGACAGGGGGCTAAGCGAAAAACTGTTTTTT. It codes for CASMDRGLSEKLFF.

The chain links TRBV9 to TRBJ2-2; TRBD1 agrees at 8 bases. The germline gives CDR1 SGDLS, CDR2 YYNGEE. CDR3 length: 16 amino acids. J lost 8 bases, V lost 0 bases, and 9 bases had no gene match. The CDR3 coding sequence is TGTGCCAGCAGCGTAGTTGGGGACAGGAGGCGGGGGGAGCTGTTTTTT. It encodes CASSVVGDRRRGELFF.

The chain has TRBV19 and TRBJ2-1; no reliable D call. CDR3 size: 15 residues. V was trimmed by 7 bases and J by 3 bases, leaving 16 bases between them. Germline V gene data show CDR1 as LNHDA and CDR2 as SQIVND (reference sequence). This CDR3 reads CASTSSTGFYNEQFF. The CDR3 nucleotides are TGTGCCAGTACTTCTAGTACGGGCTTCTACAATGAGCAGTTCTTC.

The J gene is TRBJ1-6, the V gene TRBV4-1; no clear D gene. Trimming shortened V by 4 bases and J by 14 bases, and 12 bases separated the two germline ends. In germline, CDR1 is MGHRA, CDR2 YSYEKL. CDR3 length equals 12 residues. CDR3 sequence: CASSLDSGSLHF. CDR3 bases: TGCGCCAGCAGCCTGGACTCTGGGTCCCTCCACTTT.

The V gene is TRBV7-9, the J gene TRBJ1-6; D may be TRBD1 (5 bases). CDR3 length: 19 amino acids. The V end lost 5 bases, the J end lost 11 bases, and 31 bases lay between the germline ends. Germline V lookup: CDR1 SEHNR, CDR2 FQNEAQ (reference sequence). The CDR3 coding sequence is TGTGCCAGCAGCCAAACCCGTCAGGGCATACAAAACCCCCGGCCACCCCTCCACTTT. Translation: CASSQTRQGIQNPRPPLHF.

Here the CDR3 reads CASSLRAGYEQYF. CDR3 nucleotides: TGTGCCAGCAGCTTGCGTGCGGGCTACGAGCAGTACTTC. This chain joins TRBV5-5 and TRBJ2-7; possible D gene TRBD2, 5 bases. The CDR3 length is 13 residues. Deletions cut 1 base from V and 3 bases from J, with 8 bases between. Germline V gene data show CDR1 as SGHKS and CDR2 as YYEKEE (reference sequence). Full variable domain (missing parts from reference TRBV5-5 and TRBJ2-7): DAGVTQSPTHLIKTRGQQVTLRCSPISGHKSVSWYQQVLGQGPQFIFQYYEKEERGRGNFPDRFSARQFPNYSSELNVNALLLGDSALYLCASSLRAGYEQYFGPGTRLTVT.